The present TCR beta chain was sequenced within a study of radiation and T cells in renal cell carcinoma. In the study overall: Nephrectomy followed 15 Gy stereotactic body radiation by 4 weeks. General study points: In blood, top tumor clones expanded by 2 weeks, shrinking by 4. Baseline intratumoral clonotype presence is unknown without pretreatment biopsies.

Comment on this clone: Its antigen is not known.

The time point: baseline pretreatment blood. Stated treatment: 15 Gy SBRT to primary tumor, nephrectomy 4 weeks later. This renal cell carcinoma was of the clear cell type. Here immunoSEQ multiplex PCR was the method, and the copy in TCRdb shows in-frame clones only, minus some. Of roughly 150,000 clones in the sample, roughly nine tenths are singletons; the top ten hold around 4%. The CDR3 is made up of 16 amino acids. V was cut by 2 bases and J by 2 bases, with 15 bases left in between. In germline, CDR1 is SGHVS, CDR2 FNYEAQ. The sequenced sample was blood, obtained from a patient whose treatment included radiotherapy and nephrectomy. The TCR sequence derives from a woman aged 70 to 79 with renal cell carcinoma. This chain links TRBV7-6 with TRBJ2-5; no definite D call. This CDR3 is CASSLFGGALQETQYF. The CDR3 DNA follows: TGTGCCAGCAGCTTATTCGGCGGCGCACTACAAGAGACCCAGTACTTC.